This TCR beta chain was recovered during a study of cytomegalovirus exposure and HLA in healthy donors (dated by TCRdb to about 2017). Concerning the study at large: According to a later analysis, one platform produced both the 120 validation repertoires and the roughly 660 repertoires of the first cohort. Along with the roughly 670-subject first cohort, a separate validation cohort of around 120 different subjects was used. The study aimed to test whether cataloging public T cell receptors could reveal signatures of past pathogen exposure. The study combined high-throughput TCR immunosequencing, statistical association of individual TCRs with disease status, and machine learning to predict cytomegalovirus infection status.

Beyond this particular receptor, the publication reports: Most TCR sequences were seen in very few donors, while some public TCRs were found in many individuals. In a later analysis, TCRs clustered in the first cohort were found to also tend to co-occur in the 120 validation repertoires, with approximately 93% of cluster scores above 0. The study listed approximately 150 TCR beta chains as associated with cytomegalovirus. In both the original and validation cohorts, the classifier was reported to diagnose cytomegalovirus status with high specificity and sensitivity. The authors suggested that the approach could potentially be generalized to other disease states and immunological phenotypes. In vitro tests confirmed that three of the cytomegalovirus-associated TCR beta chains recognize cytomegalovirus antigens. All 120 or so repertoires were used to score co-occurrence in the validation cohort in a later analysis, because that analysis had no HLA typing for the cohort.

The donors belonged to the validation cohort of around 130 subjects, which was separate from the approximately 700-subject first cohort. The CDR3 measures 14 amino acids from cysteine to phenylalanine. The sequence is cut down to CDR3 DNA, 42 bases in frame from base 1. For CDR1 and CDR2, the germline V gene (reference sequence) lists MNHNY and SVGAGI. The junction carries 10 bases between V and J, which are trimmed by 2 bases and 2 bases respectively. This clone was seen only once. Its target antigen remains unknown. No clone much larger than this one lies a single base away; base qualities are absent. Library creation used the immunoSEQ multiplex PCR assay. On the authors' methods: A statistical classification framework was developed to diagnose cytomegalovirus status using the catalog of TCR beta chain sequences. The table was pulled from immuneACCESS by TCRdb, which kept in-frame rearrangements only. Such tables lose some clones; where checked, under half of the loss comes from unresolved V genes, and the rest has no known cause. The DNA was the basis for D and trimming; V, J and clone size are from that table. The sample table holds some 130,000 clones, of which roughly 87% were seen once. The ten biggest clones cover 0.95% to 1.5% of the sample.

This sequence was found in a woman aged 18-29 years in good health and CMV-seronegative. Sequencing input: PBMCs. The V and J genes are TRBV6-6 and TRBJ2-7, and perhaps TRBD1 as D gene, on 6 matching bases. The DNA sequence is as follows: TGTGCCAGCAGTTACGTACAGGGAACCTACGAGCAGTACTTC. Translated, this is CASSYVQGTYEQYF.